Presented here are 5 T cell receptor beta chains from one specimen sequenced in a study of CD8+ T cells in alopecia areata. RNA was extracted and reverse transcribed into cDNA as the sequencing template. TCRdb keeps only in-frame clones here, not all; method: immunoSEQ multiplex PCR. Among 190,000 or so clones listed, roughly 64% were seen once. Regarding treatment: oral pan-JAK inhibitor, 5-10 mg twice daily. The sample consisted of CD8+ T cells sorted from blood, taken at week 24, from a patient treated with tofacitinib. The receptors stem from a human donor with alopecia areata.

This chain joins TRBV4-1 and TRBJ2-2; D is unclear. Trimming removed 5 bases from V and 1 base from J, with 5 bases in between. Per the germline V gene, CDR1 is MGHRA and CDR2 is YSYEKL. This CDR3 spans 13 amino acids. CDR3 region: CASSTMNTGELFF. The CDR3 DNA reads as TGCGCCAGCAGCACAATGAACACCGGGGAGCTGTTTTTT.

This clone has a handful of counts. This rearrangement joins TRBV27 to TRBJ2-2; D tentatively reads TRBD1 or TRBD2 (5 bases each). CDR1 is MNHEY, CDR2 SMNVEV, per germline (reference sequence). This CDR3 contains 14 residues. Trimming removed 5 bases from V and 7 bases from J, with 14 bases in between. The CDR3 here is CASSPPGPHGELFF. CDR3 nucleotides: TGTGCCAGCAGTCCCCCGGGGCCCCACGGGGAGCTGTTTTTT.

This clone was observed a handful of times. The chain has TRBV6-5 and TRBJ2-1, with 10 nucleotides matching TRBD1. The junction had 2 bases not matched to a gene; V was cut back by 2 bases and J by 7 bases. The CDR3 runs to 14 residues. CDR1 MNHEY and CDR2 SVGAGI come from the germline V gene. Here the CDR3 reads CASSYPDRGNEQFF. The CDR3 bases are TGTGCCAGCAGTTACCCGGACAGGGGGAATGAGCAGTTCTTC.

The chain uses TRBV2 and TRBJ2-1; D remains ambiguous. V was shortened by 6 bases and J by 5 bases, with 11 bases between the two germline ends. Germline V gene sequence: CDR1 SNHLY, CDR2 FYNNEI. The CDR3 is made up of 13 amino acids. Written as DNA, the CDR3 is TGTGCCAGCAGGGGGATTCGGGACAATGAGCAGTTCTTC. Translation gives CASRGIRDNEQFF.

This chain joins TRBV4-1 and TRBJ2-2; D tentatively fits TRBD1 or TRBD2 (7 bases each). The V end was cut by 4 bases, the J end by 5 bases, with 14 bases between. Germline V CDR1 and CDR2: MGHRA, YSYEKL. The CDR3 has 15 residues. CDR3 protein: CASSPRGGVTGELFF. CDR3 DNA: TGCGCCAGCAGCCCCAGGGGGGGGGTTACCGGGGAGCTGTTTTTT.